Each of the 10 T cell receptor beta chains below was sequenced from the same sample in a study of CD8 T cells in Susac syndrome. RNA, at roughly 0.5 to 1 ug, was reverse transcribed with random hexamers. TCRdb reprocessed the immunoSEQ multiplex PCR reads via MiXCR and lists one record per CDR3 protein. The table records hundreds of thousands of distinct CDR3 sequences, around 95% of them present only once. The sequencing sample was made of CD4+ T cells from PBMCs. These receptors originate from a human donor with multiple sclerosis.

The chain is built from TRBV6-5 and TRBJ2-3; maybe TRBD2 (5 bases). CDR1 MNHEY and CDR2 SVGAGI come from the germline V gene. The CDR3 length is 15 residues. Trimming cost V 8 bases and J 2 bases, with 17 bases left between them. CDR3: CASARGRGATDTQYF. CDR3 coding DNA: TGTGCCAGCGCAAGAGGACGGGGAGCCACAGATACGCAGTATTTT.

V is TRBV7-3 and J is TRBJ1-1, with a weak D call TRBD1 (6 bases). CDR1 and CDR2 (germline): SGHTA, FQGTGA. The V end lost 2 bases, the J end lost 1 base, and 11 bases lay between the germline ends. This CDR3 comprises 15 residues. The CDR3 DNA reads TGTGCCAGCAGCTTATACGGGGGCGAGAACACTGAAGCTTTCTTT. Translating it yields CASSLYGGENTEAFF.

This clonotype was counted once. CDR3 coding DNA: TGTGCCAGCAGCCCAGAAACTAGCGGGCTAAGCACAGATACGCAGTATTTT. Its translation: CASSPETSGLSTDTQYF. V usage is TRBV7-2 and J usage is TRBJ2-3; TRBD2 aligns across 9 bases. J was trimmed by 0 bases and V by 5 bases; bases with no gene match: 9. This CDR3 has 17 residues. Per the germline V gene, CDR1 is SGHTA and CDR2 is FQGNSA.

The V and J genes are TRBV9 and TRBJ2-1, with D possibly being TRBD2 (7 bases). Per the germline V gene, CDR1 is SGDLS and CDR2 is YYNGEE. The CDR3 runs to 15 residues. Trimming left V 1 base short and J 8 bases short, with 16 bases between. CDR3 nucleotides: TGTGCCAGCAGCGTACGCTCACTAGGGGGGGATGAGCAGTTCTTC. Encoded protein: CASSVRSLGGDEQFF.

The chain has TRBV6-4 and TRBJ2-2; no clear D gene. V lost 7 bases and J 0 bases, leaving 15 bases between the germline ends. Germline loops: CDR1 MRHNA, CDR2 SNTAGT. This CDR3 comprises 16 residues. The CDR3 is CASISPQSANTGELFF. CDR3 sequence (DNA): TGTGCCAGCATATCCCCCCAGAGCGCGAACACCGGGGAGCTGTTTTTT.

CDR3 nucleotide sequence: TGTGCCAGCATGGCGGCAGAAACTTATAATTCACCCCTCCACTTT. Protein product: CASMAAETYNSPLHF. The chain carries TRBV12-3 or TRBV12-4 and TRBJ1-6; D gene unclear. Trimming pared 7 bases from V and 4 bases from J, leaving 14 bases between. The CDR3 runs 15 residues.

The CDR3 reads CASSLEATANGYTF. CDR3 nucleotides: TGTGCCAGCAGCTTAGAAGCGACAGCAAATGGCTACACCTTC. The V call is TRBV7-2, the J call TRBJ1-2, with TRBD1 as a possible D gene (5 bases). Per germline, CDR1 SGHTA and CDR2 FQGNSA. The CDR3 runs to 14 residues. The V and J ends lost 1 base and 6 bases respectively, with 12 bases between them.

Here the CDR3 reads CASSADYYVYGYTF. CDR3 in DNA: TGTGCCAGCAGTGCGGATTATTACGTCTATGGCTACACCTTC. The gene calls are TRBV6-2 or TRBV6-3 and TRBJ1-2; D uncertain. V lost 5 bases to trimming and J lost 4 bases, with 14 bases between them. The germline gives CDR1 MNHEY, CDR2 SVGEGT. This CDR3 contains 14 residues.

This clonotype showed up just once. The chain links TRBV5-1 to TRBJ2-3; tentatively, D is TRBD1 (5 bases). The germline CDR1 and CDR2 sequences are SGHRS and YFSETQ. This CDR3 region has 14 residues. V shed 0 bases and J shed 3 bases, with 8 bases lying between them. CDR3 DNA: TGCGCCAGCAGCTTGGTCCAGGGTACAGATACGCAGTATTTT. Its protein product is CASSLVQGTDTQYF.

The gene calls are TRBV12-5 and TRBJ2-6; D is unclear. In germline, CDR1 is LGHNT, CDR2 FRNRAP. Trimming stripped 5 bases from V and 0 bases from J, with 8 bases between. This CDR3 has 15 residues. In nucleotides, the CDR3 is TGTGCTAGTGGTCCCAGGACCTCTGGGGCCAACGTCCTGACTTTC. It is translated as CASGPRTSGANVLTF.